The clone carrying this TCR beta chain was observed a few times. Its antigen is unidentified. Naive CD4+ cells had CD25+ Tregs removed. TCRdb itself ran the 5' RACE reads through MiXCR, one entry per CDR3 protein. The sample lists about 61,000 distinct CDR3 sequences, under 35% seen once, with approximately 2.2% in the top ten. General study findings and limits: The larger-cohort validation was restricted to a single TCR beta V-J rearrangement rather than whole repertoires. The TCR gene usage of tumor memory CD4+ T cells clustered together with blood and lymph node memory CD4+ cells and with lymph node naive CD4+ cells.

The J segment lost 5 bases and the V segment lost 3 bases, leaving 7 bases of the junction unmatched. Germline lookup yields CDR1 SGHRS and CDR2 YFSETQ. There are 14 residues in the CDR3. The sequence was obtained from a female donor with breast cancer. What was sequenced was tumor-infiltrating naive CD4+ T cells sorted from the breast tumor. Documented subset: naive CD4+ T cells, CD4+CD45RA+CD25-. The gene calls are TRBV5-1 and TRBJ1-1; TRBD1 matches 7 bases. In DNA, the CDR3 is TGCGCCAGCAGCTCGCCTTCAGGGGGAACTGAAGCTTTCTTT. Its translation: CASSSPSGGTEAFF.